These 30 T cell receptor beta chains originate from one sample sequenced in a study of T cells after yellow fever vaccination. MiXCR was run by TCRdb on the 5' RACE reads, yielding one entry per CDR3 protein. Of some 670,000 distinct CDR3 sequences listed, approximately 13% were seen once; the top ten hold around 14%. The sample in question was PBMCs, obtained on the day of the yellow fever booster vaccination. The source of these receptors is a young man who received the YFV17D yellow fever vaccine.

Only a few counts were recorded for this clonotype. This rearrangement joins TRBV23-1 to TRBJ1-5; TRBD1 is a possible D gene (6 bases). TRBV23-1 is designated an ORF whose function remains uncertain. CDR3 length: 18 residues. V shed 0 bases and J shed 3 bases, with 18 bases lying between them. Here the CDR3 reads CASSQSSRTEWSNQPQHF. CDR3 DNA sequence: TGCGCCAGCAGTCAATCAAGTCGGACAGAATGGTCCAATCAGCCCCAGCATTTT.

This clonotype was counted ten times or more. This chain links TRBV7-2 with TRBJ2-3, with a tentative D call TRBD2 (5 bases). The germline V and J ends were trimmed by 3 bases and 2 bases, with 12 bases remaining between them. CDR3 length: 15 residues. CDR1 is SGHTA, CDR2 FQGNSA, per germline. The CDR3 coding sequence is TGTGCCAGCAGCTTCTTCAGCGGAAACACAGATACGCAGTATTTT. It is translated as CASSFFSGNTDTQYF.

This clonotype was seen a handful of times. The gene calls are TRBV5-1 and TRBJ2-1; 9 nucleotides align to TRBD1. The CDR3 runs 15 residues. CDR1 and CDR2 (germline): SGHRS, YFSETQ. V dropped 4 bases and J dropped 7; count of bases not matched to a gene: 9. In DNA form, the CDR3 reads TGCGCCAGCAGCCAGACGGGGACAGGGCGGAATGAGCAGTTCTTC. Its translation: CASSQTGTGRNEQFF.

The chain combines TRBV20-1 with TRBJ2-4; 7 bases map to TRBD2. TRBJ2-5 explains the end of the DNA better; the J call may be wrong. The CDR3 length is 11 residues. Germline CDR1 and CDR2: DFQATT and SNEGSKA (reference sequence). CDR3 nucleotide sequence: TGCAGTGCTAGGCCTAGCGGGACCCAGTACTTC. Translated: CSARPSGTQYF.

In this sample, this clonotype turned up many times. The rearrangement joins TRBV20-1 to TRBJ2-1; 9 positions match TRBD2. Germline lookup yields CDR1 DFQATT and CDR2 SNEGSKA (reference sequence). V was pared by 3 bases and J by 4 bases, with 19 bases of the junction left unmatched. The CDR3 contains 19 residues. The chain's CDR3 is CSARVGYEREVRVYNEQFF. The CDR3, as DNA: TGCAGTGCTAGGGTGGGGTATGAGCGGGAGGTCCGAGTATACAATGAGCAGTTCTTC.

V usage is TRBV18 and J usage is TRBJ2-7; TRBD2 matches at 7 bases. The ends lost 6 bases at V and 2 bases at J; junction bases unmatched: 13. This CDR3 has 16 residues. The germline V gene encodes CDR1 KGHSH and CDR2 LQKENI. The CDR3 region is CASSPQLGGGTYEQYF. CDR3 sequence (DNA): TGTGCCAGCTCTCCTCAACTTGGGGGGGGAACCTACGAGCAGTACTTC.

This clonotype was recorded many times. This sequence joins TRBV5-1 and TRBJ2-7; D uncertain. Trimming pared 1 base from V and 4 bases from J, leaving 6 bases between. The CDR3 contains 12 residues. Germline CDR1 and CDR2: SGHRS and YFSETQ. The CDR3: CASSLFAYEQYF. CDR3 in DNA: TGCGCCAGCAGCTTGTTTGCGTACGAGCAGTACTTC.

This chain connects TRBV5-1 to TRBJ2-2; D gene uncertain. The CDR3 contains 16 residues. Trimming stripped 1 base from V and 1 base from J, with 11 bases between. Germline V gives CDR1 SGHRS, CDR2 YFSETQ. CDR3 bases: TGCGCCAGCAGCTTGCTTCGGACCGTGAACACCGGGGAGCTGTTTTTT. Its translation: CASSLLRTVNTGELFF. Complete variable domain (other parts from reference TRBV5-1 and TRBJ2-2): KAGVTQTPRYLIKTRGQQVTLSCSPISGHRSVSWYQQTPGQGLQFLFEYFSETQRNKGNFPGRFSGRQFSNSRSEMNVSTLELGDSALYLCASSLLRTVNTGELFFGEGSRLTVL.

The chain carries TRBV20-1 and TRBJ1-5; 7 bases match TRBD1. CDR3 length: 14 amino acids. Germline assignment: CDR1 DFQATT and CDR2 SNEGSKA (reference sequence). Germline trimming cut 4 bases from V and 6 bases from J; bases unmatched to any gene: 9. In DNA form, the CDR3 reads TGCAGTGCTACCCACGACAGGGTTTCTCAGCCCCAGCATTTT. It yields the protein CSATHDRVSQPQHF.

A few counts support this clonotype. The V gene is TRBV4-3, the J gene TRBJ2-1; tentatively, D is TRBD1 (6 bases). CDR3 size: 14 residues. Germline V gives CDR1 LGHNA, CDR2 YSLEER. The V gene lost 4 bases and the J gene lost 3 bases, with 10 bases spanning the gap. The CDR3 reads CASSPGQHYNEQFF. The CDR3 region has the DNA TGCGCCAGCAGCCCAGGACAGCACTACAATGAGCAGTTCTTC.

This clonotype was detected only a few times. V gene TRBV30 combines with J gene TRBJ2-7, with D possibly matching TRBD2 (5 bases). CDR3 length: 13 amino acids. Germline assignment: CDR1 GTSNPN and CDR2 SVGIG (reference sequence). Trimming removed 5 bases from V and 0 bases from J, with 11 bases in between. CDR3 DNA: TGTGCCTGGGACCGGGATCTCTCCTACGAGCAGTACTTC. Encoded protein: CAWDRDLSYEQYF.

This clonotype appeared a few times. V is TRBV7-2 and J is TRBJ2-3, with 9 nucleotides matching TRBD1. Looked up from germline, CDR1 is SGHTA and CDR2 is FQGNSA. The CDR3 extends over 15 amino acids. The J segment lost 0 bases and the V segment lost 5 bases, leaving 3 bases of the junction unmatched. CDR3 sequence (DNA): TGTGCCAGCAGCCAAGGGACAGGGAGCACAGATACGCAGTATTTT. This encodes CASSQGTGSTDTQYF.

The chain carries TRBV9 and TRBJ2-2; 9 positions agree with TRBD2. V was clipped by 4 bases and J by 7 bases; unmatched bases: 8. The germline gives CDR1 SGDLS, CDR2 YYNGEE. This CDR3 is 15 amino acids long. The CDR3 loop is CASSPWVAGVGELFF. The CDR3 DNA follows: TGTGCCAGCAGCCCCTGGGTAGCGGGAGTCGGGGAGCTGTTTTTT.

This clonotype was recorded a few times. The J gene is TRBJ2-7, the V gene TRBV7-2; the match to TRBD2 covers 10 bases. Germline CDR1 reads SGHTA; CDR2 reads FQGNSA. V gave up 1 base and J gave up 0 bases; unmatched junction bases: 3. The CDR3 sequence is 16 residues long. The CDR3 loop reads CASSLGLAGFSYEQYF. The CDR3 DNA reads as TGTGCCAGCAGCTTAGGACTAGCGGGTTTCTCCTACGAGCAGTACTTC. The full variable domain, completed using reference TRBV7-2 and TRBJ2-7, is GAGVSQSPSNKVTEKGKDVELRCDPISGHTALYWYRQSLGQGLEFLIYFQGNSAPDKSGLPSDRFSAERTGGSVSTLTIQRTQQEDSAVYLCASSLGLAGFSYEQYFGPGTRLTVT.

The CDR3 reads CSVRTGTGNSPLHF. DNA of the CDR3: TGCAGCGTTCGAACCGGGACAGGGAATTCACCCCTCCACTTT. The chain is built from TRBV29-1 and TRBJ1-6; 9 bases agree with TRBD1. The CDR3 is made up of 14 amino acids. Germline CDR1 and CDR2: SQVTM and ANQGSEA. V was pared by 5 bases and J by 7 bases, with 6 bases of the junction left unmatched.

Ten or more counts support this clonotype. V and J are TRBV5-1 and TRBJ2-7; a weak D match, TRBD2 (6 bases). Germline V gene sequence: CDR1 SGHRS, CDR2 YFSETQ. The CDR3 contains 17 residues. V dropped 7 bases and J dropped 5 bases, with 28 bases sitting between them. This CDR3 reads CASGPTLTRPGDHEQYF. The DNA for the CDR3 is TGCGCCAGCGGTCCAACCCTAACTCGACCGGGAGACCACGAGCAGTACTTC.

The V call is TRBV20-1, the J call TRBJ2-3; weak D call: TRBD2 (5 bases). CDR1 DFQATT and CDR2 SNEGSKA come from the germline V gene (reference sequence). The CDR3 is 16 amino acids. Trimming stripped 3 bases from V and 2 bases from J, with 18 bases between. CDR3: CSASSPRSGNTDTQYF. CDR3 DNA: TGCAGTGCTAGTAGCCCTCGGAGCGGAAACACAGATACGCAGTATTTT.

The CDR3 DNA reads TGCAGCTTGGTTTACCGGGACAGGCCTTACAATGAGCAGTTCTTC. Translating gives CSLVYRDRPYNEQFF. The chain links TRBV20-1 to TRBJ2-1; 8 bases align to TRBD1. CDR1 and CDR2 from the germline V gene are DFQATT and SNEGSKA (reference sequence). CDR3 length: 15 residues.

V and J are TRBV5-5 and TRBJ2-2, with unresolved D. The CDR3 covers 13 residues. V was cut by 3 bases and J by 5 bases, with 8 bases left in between. The V gene's germline CDR1 is SGHKS and CDR2 YYEKEE (reference sequence). DNA for the CDR3: TGTGCCAGCAGCTCTCGGCAGACCGGGGAGCTGTTTTTT. Amino acid sequence: CASSSRQTGELFF.

The chain links TRBV7-3 to TRBJ2-1; 9 bases map to TRBD2. CDR1 and CDR2 from the germline V gene are SGHTA and FQGTGA. V lost 3 bases and J lost 7; bases outside the gene matches: 7. The CDR3 totals 15 residues. The CDR3 protein is CASSFGAGGPNEQFF. In DNA form, the CDR3 reads TGTGCCAGCAGCTTTGGGGCGGGAGGGCCGAATGAGCAGTTCTTC.

This clonotype was counted a few times. The chain links TRBV7-8 to TRBJ2-1; 7 positions match TRBD2. With 1 base clipped from V and 3 bases from J, the junction kept 9 bases outside the gene matches. Germline CDR1 and CDR2: SGHVS and FQNEAQ. CDR3 length: 17 amino acids. In nucleotides, the CDR3 is TGTGCCAGCAGCTTAGTCCCCTATAGCGGGCTCTACAATGAGCAGTTCTTC. This encodes CASSLVPYSGLYNEQFF. Together with reference TRBV7-8 and TRBJ2-1, the CDR3 gives the full variable domain: GAGVSQSPRYKVAKRGQDVALRCDPISGHVSLFWYQQALGQGPEFLTYFQNEAQLDKSGLPSDRFFAERPEGSVSTLKIQRTQQEDSAVYLCASSLVPYSGLYNEQFFGPGTRLTVL.

Many counts were recorded for this clonotype. V usage is TRBV9 and J usage is TRBJ2-5; unclear D gene. CDR1 and CDR2 (germline): SGDLS, YYNGEE. Deletions cut 0 bases from V and 1 base from J, with 4 bases between. The CDR3 runs 13 residues. CDR3 in DNA: TGTGCCAGCAGCGTAGACATCCAAGAGACCCAGTACTTC. The encoded protein is CASSVDIQETQYF.

The sample holds a few counts of this clonotype. The CDR3 here is CASSVGGSPHGLHTGELFF. The CDR3 nucleotides are TGTGCCAGCAGCGTAGGGGGAAGCCCTCATGGCCTCCACACCGGGGAGCTGTTTTTT. The V and J genes are TRBV9 and TRBJ2-2, with D unclear. This CDR3 spans 19 amino acids. Trimming left V 0 bases short and J 3 bases short, with 21 bases between. Germline V gene data show CDR1 as SGDLS and CDR2 as YYNGEE.

This clonotype was counted between two and nine times. The genes are TRBV29-1 and TRBJ2-2; D is perhaps TRBD1 (5 bases). Trimming cost V 6 bases and J 6 bases, with 17 bases left between them. The CDR3 extends over 14 amino acids. Germline CDR1 is SQVTM and CDR2 is ANQGSEA. CDR3 DNA: TGCAGCGTCCACTGGACACCAGGGCCCGGGGAGCTGTTTTTT. Protein: CSVHWTPGPGELFF.

This clonotype was found a few times. At one boundary the junction diverges from the germline segment, which might be a read error. The chain carries TRBV7-2 and TRBJ2-5; no firm D call. This CDR3 spans 12 amino acids. Germline lookup yields CDR1 SGHTA and CDR2 FQGNSA. CDR3 bases: TGTGCCAGCACCTTAACCAAAGAGACCCAGTACTTC. It specifies CASTLTKETQYF.

The rearrangement joins TRBV12-3 or TRBV12-4 to TRBJ2-7, with a weak D call TRBD1 (6 bases). V was pared by 7 bases and J by 4 bases, with 11 bases between. The CDR3 runs 12 residues. CDR3 loop: CASMDRPYEQYF. In nucleotides, the CDR3 is TGTGCCAGCATGGACAGACCTTACGAGCAGTACTTC.

This clonotype occurred many times. This sequence joins TRBV9 and TRBJ2-1; the match to TRBD2 covers 16 bases. J gave up 8 bases and V 4 bases, and 3 bases lay outside the gene matches. The CDR3 contains 15 residues. Germline loops: CDR1 SGDLS, CDR2 YYNGEE. DNA for the CDR3: TGTGCCAGCAGCCCAGGGACTAGCGGGGGGGATGAGCAGTTCTTC. Its translation is CASSPGTSGGDEQFF.

V and J are TRBV5-1 and TRBJ1-5; D ambiguous. The CDR3 covers 15 residues. Germline CDR1 and CDR2: SGHRS and YFSETQ. Trimming removed 2 bases from V and 1 base from J, with 10 bases in between. The CDR3 region is CASSFGGNSNQPQHF. DNA of the CDR3: TGCGCCAGCAGCTTTGGCGGTAACAGCAATCAGCCCCAGCATTTT. The variable domain in full, completed from reference TRBV5-1 and TRBJ1-5, reads KAGVTQTPRYLIKTRGQQVTLSCSPISGHRSVSWYQQTPGQGLQFLFEYFSETQRNKGNFPGRFSGRQFSNSRSEMNVSTLELGDSALYLCASSFGGNSNQPQHFGDGTRLSIL.

This clonotype was counted only a few times. V and J are TRBV29-1 and TRBJ1-3; possibly TRBD1 for D (5 bases). Germline V gene lookup returns CDR1 SQVTM and CDR2 ANQGSEA. The CDR3 extends over 11 amino acids. With 5 bases removed from V and 8 bases from J, the gap between germline ends came to 10 bases. CDR3 protein: CSVRQGHTIYF. DNA for the CDR3: TGCAGCGTTCGCCAGGGACACACCATATATTTT.

The genes are TRBV18 and TRBJ2-2, with a tentative D call TRBD2 (6 bases). This CDR3 has 15 residues. Per the germline V gene, CDR1 is KGHSH and CDR2 is LQKENI. The V and J ends lost 5 bases and 2 bases respectively, with 12 bases between them. The DNA of the CDR3 is TGTGCCAGCTCAACGGCAGGGACTAACACCGGGGAGCTGTTTTTT. This gives the protein CASSTAGTNTGELFF.